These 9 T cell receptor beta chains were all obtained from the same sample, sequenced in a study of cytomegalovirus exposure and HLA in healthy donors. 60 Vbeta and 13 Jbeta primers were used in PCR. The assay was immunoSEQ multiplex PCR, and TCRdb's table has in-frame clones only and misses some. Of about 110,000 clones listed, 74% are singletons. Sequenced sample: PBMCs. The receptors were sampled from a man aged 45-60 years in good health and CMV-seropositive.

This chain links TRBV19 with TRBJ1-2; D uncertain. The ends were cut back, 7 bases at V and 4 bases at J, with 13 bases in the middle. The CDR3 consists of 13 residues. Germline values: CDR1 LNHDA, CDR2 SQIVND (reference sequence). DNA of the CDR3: TGTGCCAGTACCCTCGGACTGTCCTATGGCTACACCTTC. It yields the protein CASTLGLSYGYTF.

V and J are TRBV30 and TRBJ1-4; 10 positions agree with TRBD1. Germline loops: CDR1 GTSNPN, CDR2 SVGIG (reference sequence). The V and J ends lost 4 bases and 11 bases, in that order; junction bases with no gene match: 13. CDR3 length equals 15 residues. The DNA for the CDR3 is TGTGCCTGGACACAACGGACGGACAGGGGGGGGAAACTGTTTTTT. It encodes CAWTQRTDRGGKLFF.

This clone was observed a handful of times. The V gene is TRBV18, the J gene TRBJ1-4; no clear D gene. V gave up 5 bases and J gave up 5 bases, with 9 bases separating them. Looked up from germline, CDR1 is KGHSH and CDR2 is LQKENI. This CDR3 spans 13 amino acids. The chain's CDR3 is CASSARRNEKLFF. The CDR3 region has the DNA TGTGCCAGCTCAGCCCGGAGAAATGAAAAACTGTTTTTT.

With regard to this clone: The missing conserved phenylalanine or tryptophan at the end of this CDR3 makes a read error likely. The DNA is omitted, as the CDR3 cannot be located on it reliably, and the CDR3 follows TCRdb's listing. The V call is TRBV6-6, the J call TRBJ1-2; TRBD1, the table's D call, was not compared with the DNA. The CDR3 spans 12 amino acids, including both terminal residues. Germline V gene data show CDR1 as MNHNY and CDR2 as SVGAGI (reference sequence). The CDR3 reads CASSDRAVGLRV.

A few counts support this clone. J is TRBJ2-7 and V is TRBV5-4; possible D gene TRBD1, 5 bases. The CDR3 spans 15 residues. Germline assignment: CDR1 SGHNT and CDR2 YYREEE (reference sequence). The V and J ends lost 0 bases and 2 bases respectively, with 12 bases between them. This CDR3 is CASSLAPDSTYEQYF. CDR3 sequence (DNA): TGTGCCAGCAGCTTGGCACCCGACAGCACCTACGAGCAGTACTTC.

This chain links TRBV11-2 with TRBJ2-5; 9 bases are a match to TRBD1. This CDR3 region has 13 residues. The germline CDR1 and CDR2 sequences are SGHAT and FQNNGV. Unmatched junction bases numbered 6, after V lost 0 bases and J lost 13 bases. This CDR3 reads CASSLDRGQGLYF. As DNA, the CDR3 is TGTGCCAGCAGCTTAGATAGGGGACAGGGCTTGTACTTC.

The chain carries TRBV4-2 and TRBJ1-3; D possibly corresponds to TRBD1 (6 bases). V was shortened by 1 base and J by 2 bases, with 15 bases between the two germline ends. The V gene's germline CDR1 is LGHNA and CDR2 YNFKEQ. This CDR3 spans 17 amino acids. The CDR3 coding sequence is TGTGCCAGCAGCCAAGTGGGGGTGCAGGGGCCTGGAAACACCATATATTTT. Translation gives CASSQVGVQGPGNTIYF.

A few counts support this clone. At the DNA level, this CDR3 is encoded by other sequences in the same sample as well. As DNA, the CDR3 is TGTGCCAGCAGTCCCCTCAATCAGCCCCAGCATTTT. Protein sequence: CASSPLNQPQHF. The rearrangement joins TRBV27 to TRBJ1-5; D gene ambiguous. The CDR3 spans 12 residues. V lost 5 bases to trimming and J lost 3 bases, with 5 bases between them. CDR1 and CDR2 (germline): MNHEY, SMNVEV (reference sequence).

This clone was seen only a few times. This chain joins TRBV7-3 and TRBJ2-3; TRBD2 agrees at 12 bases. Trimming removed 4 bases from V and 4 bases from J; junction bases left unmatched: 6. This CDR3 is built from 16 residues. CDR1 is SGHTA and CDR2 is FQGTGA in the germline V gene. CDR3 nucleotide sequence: TGTGCCAGCAGCTCACTAGCGGGGGGATCGCCAGATACGCAGTATTTT. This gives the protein CASSSLAGGSPDTQYF.